The 26 T cell receptor beta chains reported below all come from one sample, sequenced in a study of cytomegalovirus exposure and HLA in healthy donors. The primer mix had 60 Vbeta and 13 Jbeta primers. Here immunoSEQ multiplex PCR was the method, and the copy in TCRdb shows in-frame clones only, minus some. Of approximately 190,000 clones in the sample, 82% were seen once. The sequenced sample was PBMCs. These receptors all come from a woman aged 18-29 years in good health and CMV-seronegative.

The V call is TRBV6-1, the J call TRBJ1-1; 7 nucleotides match TRBD1. The CDR3 spans 14 residues. Trimming removed 7 bases from V and 0 bases from J; junction bases left unmatched: 5. In germline, CDR1 is MNHNS, CDR2 SASEGT. CDR3 residues: CASNRQGMNTEAFF. The CDR3 DNA is TGTGCCAGCAATAGACAGGGAATGAACACTGAAGCTTTCTTT.

J is TRBJ2-3 and V is TRBV5-1, with D perhaps matching TRBD2 (7 bases). The germline V gene has CDR1 SGHRS and CDR2 YFSETQ. This CDR3 is 17 amino acids long. Trimming took 4 bases from V and 2 from J, leaving 20 bases between them. CDR3 bases: TGCGCCAGCAGCCCGCACTTTGAGGGGGGGATCACAGATACGCAGTATTTT. Residues: CASSPHFEGGITDTQYF.

The chain links TRBV28 to TRBJ1-2; D possibly corresponds to TRBD1 (6 bases). This CDR3 is 11 amino acids long. Germline CDR1 and CDR2: MDHEN and SYDVKM. V was pared by 5 bases and J by 8 bases, with 9 bases between. The CDR3 protein is CASSNRVGYTF. Written as DNA, the CDR3 is TGTGCCAGCAGTAACAGGGTGGGCTACACCTTC.

The chain combines TRBV7-9 with TRBJ2-2; D is possibly TRBD1 (5 bases). Trimming took off 5 bases at V and 7 bases at J, with 8 bases between the two ends. The CDR3 runs to 12 residues. CDR1 is SEHNR and CDR2 is FQNEAQ in the germline V gene (reference sequence). This chain's CDR3 is CASSPQGGELFF. Written as DNA, the CDR3 is TGTGCCAGCAGCCCCCAGGGCGGGGAGCTGTTTTTT.

This clone was counted only a few times. The chain is built from TRBV14 and TRBJ1-2; no definite D call. Trimming removed 4 bases from V and 0 bases from J, with 12 bases in between. Germline CDR1 SGHDN, CDR2 FVKESK. There are 15 residues in the CDR3. CDR3: CASSLTPLANYGYTF. The CDR3 nucleotides are TGTGCCAGCAGCCTGACACCCTTAGCTAACTATGGCTACACCTTC.

This chain uses TRBV27 with TRBJ1-6, with unresolved D. The CDR3 is 15 amino acids. CDR1 and CDR2 (germline): MNHEY, SMNVEV (reference sequence). The V end lost 3 bases, the J end lost 9 bases, and 15 bases lay between the germline ends. CDR3 nucleotide sequence: TGTGCCAGCAGTTTCCATCAGGCGGGAGGTTCACCCCTCCACTTT. It yields the protein CASSFHQAGGSPLHF.

The chain couples TRBV6-1 to TRBJ1-4, with D unclear. V gave up 2 bases and J gave up 7 bases, with 11 bases separating them. The CDR3 has 14 residues. Germline-derived CDR1 and CDR2 are MNHNS and SASEGT. The CDR3 here is CASSEPGFGEKLFF. CDR3 bases: TGTGCCAGCAGTGAACCGGGGTTCGGTGAAAAACTGTTTTTT.

This clone was seen more than once but under ten times. This chain links TRBV6-5 with TRBJ2-5; TRBD1 matches at 12 bases. V shed 0 bases, J shed 8 bases, and the junction held 4 bases outside the gene matches. The CDR3 covers 15 residues. The germline V gene encodes CDR1 MNHEY and CDR2 SVGAGI. The CDR3 region has the DNA TGTGCCAGCAGTTACTCGGGGACAGGGGGCTCAACCCAGTACTTC. It codes for CASSYSGTGGSTQYF.

The table lists this clone with a count of one. The V gene is TRBV7-9, the J gene TRBJ2-7, with 13 bases matching TRBD2. With V trimmed by 2 bases and J by 1 base, 5 bases remained unmatched. The CDR3 is 17 residues long. CDR1 is SEHNR, CDR2 FQNEAQ, per germline (reference sequence). The CDR3 DNA follows: TGTGCCAGCAGCTTAAGGGGGACTAGCGGGGCTTCCTACGAGCAGTACTTC. Translation: CASSLRGTSGASYEQYF.

The gene calls are TRBV29-1 and TRBJ2-1; weak D call: TRBD2 (5 bases). This CDR3 region has 13 residues. Trimming removed 2 bases from V and 4 bases from J, with 9 bases in between. Looked up from germline, CDR1 is SQVTM and CDR2 is ANQGSEA. The DNA for the CDR3 is TGCAGCGTTGAACACGGGAATTACAATGAGCAGTTCTTC. It yields the protein CSVEHGNYNEQFF.

The CDR3 loop reads CASSSEWQELFF. DNA of the CDR3: TGTGCCAGCAGTTCGGAGTGGCAGGAGCTGTTTTTT. The V call is TRBV28, the J call TRBJ2-2; D is uncertain. CDR3 length equals 12 residues. Germline values: CDR1 MDHEN, CDR2 SYDVKM. With 4 bases removed from V and 10 bases from J, the gap between germline ends came to 10 bases.

Worth noting for this clone: At one of its ends the junction is not consistent with the germline gene, which may arise from a read error. V usage is TRBV19 and J usage is TRBJ2-7; D might be TRBD1 (6 bases). The CDR3 loop spans 15 amino acids. Per the germline V gene, CDR1 is LNHDA and CDR2 is SQIVND (reference sequence). CDR3: CASSIATGSSSEQYF. CDR3 nucleotides: TGTGCCAGTAGTATAGCAACAGGGTCGTCCTCCGAGCAGTACTTC.

The chain employs TRBV11-2 and TRBJ2-7; 10 bases are shared with TRBD2. V lost 0 bases to trimming and J lost 3 bases; unmatched junction nucleotides: 5. Germline lookup yields CDR1 SGHAT and CDR2 FQNNGV. The CDR3 is made up of 16 amino acids. CDR3: CASSLDPGTSVYEQYF. In nucleotides, the CDR3 is TGTGCCAGCAGCTTAGATCCCGGGACTAGCGTCTACGAGCAGTACTTC.

This clone was counted only a few times. Other DNA sequences in this specimen translate into the identical CDR3. The V and J genes are TRBV5-1 and TRBJ1-5, with TRBD1 as a possible D gene (5 bases). The CDR3 sequence is 14 residues long. Trimming cost V 0 bases and J 2 bases, with 6 bases left between them. Germline V lookup: CDR1 SGHRS, CDR2 YFSETQ. CDR3 sequence reads: CASSLEGGNQPQHF. The CDR3 DNA reads as TGCGCCAGCAGCTTGGAAGGGGGCAATCAGCCCCAGCATTTT.

The rearrangement uses TRBV30 and TRBJ2-1; TRBD1 might be the D (5 bases). V was pared by 4 bases and J by 10 bases, with 14 bases between. Germline assignment: CDR1 GTSNPN and CDR2 SVGIG (reference sequence). This CDR3 comprises 12 residues. The CDR3 DNA reads TGTGCCTGGATAGAAAAGGGGCGAGAGCAGTTCTTC. The encoded protein is CAWIEKGREQFF.

CDR3 amino acids: CSAEGVPLGEQYF. The CDR3 nucleotides are TGCAGCGCCGAGGGGGTTCCTCTGGGGGAGCAGTACTTC. This chain uses TRBV29-1 with TRBJ2-7; perhaps TRBD1 as D (6 bases). CDR3 length equals 13 residues. The germline V and J ends were trimmed by 7 bases and 7 bases, with 20 bases remaining between them. From germline, CDR1 is SQVTM and CDR2 ANQGSEA.

The chain joins TRBV7-9 to TRBJ2-5, with D possibly being TRBD1 (6 bases). Trimming pared 1 base from V and 3 bases from J, leaving 12 bases between. The CDR3 has 15 residues. Germline V CDR1 and CDR2: SEHNR, FQNEAQ (reference sequence). The CDR3 DNA is TGTGCCAGCAGCTTAGACGGGAAGGGGGAAGAGACCCAGTACTTC. Residues: CASSLDGKGEETQYF.

V and J are TRBV5-1 and TRBJ1-6; the match to TRBD1 covers 7 bases. Germline CDR1 reads SGHRS; CDR2 reads YFSETQ. The junction had 5 bases not matched to a gene; V was cut back by 2 bases and J by 0 bases. CDR3 length: 17 residues. The CDR3 DNA is TGCGCCAGCAGCTTTTTGGGACAGAGCTCCTATAATTCACCCCTCCACTTT. Translating gives CASSFLGQSSYNSPLHF.

This chain links TRBV18 with TRBJ2-1, with D maybe TRBD2 (5 bases). CDR1 and CDR2 from the germline V gene are KGHSH and LQKENI. The CDR3 loop spans 12 amino acids. Trimming took 4 bases from V and 10 from J, leaving 11 bases between them. The CDR3 spells CASSQTTGEQFF. CDR3 bases: TGTGCCAGCTCACAGACGACGGGGGAGCAGTTCTTC.

This clone was counted once. The chain recombines TRBV7-2 with TRBJ2-1, with unresolved D. Germline values: CDR1 SGHTA, CDR2 FQGNSA. The CDR3 is 14 amino acids. Trimming cost V 3 bases and J 4 bases, with 10 bases left between them. The chain's CDR3 is CASSFSSLYNEQFF. DNA of the CDR3: TGTGCCAGCAGCTTTAGCTCACTTTACAATGAGCAGTTCTTC.

V gene TRBV7-8 combines with J gene TRBJ2-3, with D perhaps matching TRBD1 (6 bases). In germline, CDR1 is SGHVS, CDR2 FQNEAQ. The CDR3 extends over 15 amino acids. V was shortened by 1 base and J by 4 bases, with 12 bases between the two germline ends. CDR3 nucleotide sequence: TGTGCCAGCAGCTTAGGCCCCCCAGGGGCAGATACGCAGTATTTT. Its translation is CASSLGPPGADTQYF.

This clone has a single count. The DNA of the CDR3 is TGTGCCAGCAGCCCAACCGGACAGGTCGGGCACGAGCAGTACTTC. The encoded protein is CASSPTGQVGHEQYF. The chain carries TRBV5-5 and TRBJ2-7, with TRBD1 matching 7 bases. This CDR3 has 15 residues. J was trimmed by 5 bases and V by 4 bases; bases with no gene match: 12. The germline gives CDR1 SGHKS, CDR2 YYEKEE (reference sequence).

V gene TRBV13 combines with J gene TRBJ1-2, with TRBD1 matching over 7 bases. The V segment lost 1 base and the J segment 8 bases; nucleotides outside the gene matches: 7. The CDR3 covers 14 residues. Germline CDR1 is PRHDT and CDR2 is FYEKMQ (reference sequence). The CDR3 nucleotides read TGTGCCAGCAGCTTAGTCGGACAGGCCTCGGGCTACACCTTC. Translated, it gives CASSLVGQASGYTF.

The chain links TRBV27 to TRBJ1-1; D is unclear. Trimming shortened V by 5 bases and J by 0 bases, and 10 bases separated the two germline ends. The CDR3 length is 14 residues. Germline V gene data show CDR1 as MNHEY and CDR2 as SMNVEV (reference sequence). DNA of the CDR3: TGTGCCAGCAGTCCGAGACACATGAACACTGAAGCTTTCTTT. This translates into CASSPRHMNTEAFF.

The chain employs TRBV28 and TRBJ2-7; 12 nucleotides match TRBD1. CDR1 and CDR2 (germline): MDHEN, SYDVKM. The CDR3 extends over 15 amino acids. The trim removed 5 bases at V and 6 bases at J, leaving 8 bases unmatched. The CDR3 here is CASSTSGTGGLEQYF. CDR3 sequence (DNA): TGTGCCAGCAGTACGTCCGGGACAGGGGGCCTCGAGCAGTACTTC.

The chain combines TRBV18 with TRBJ1-6; 7 nucleotides match TRBD1. With 3 bases clipped from V and 9 bases from J, the junction kept 5 bases outside the gene matches. The CDR3 spans 14 residues. Germline assignment: CDR1 KGHSH and CDR2 LQKENI. In DNA form, the CDR3 reads TGTGCCAGCTCACCTGACAGGGTTACTTCACCCCTCCACTTT. Amino acids: CASSPDRVTSPLHF.